This T cell receptor (beta chain) appears in the sequencing data of a study of identical twins. TCRdb called the 5' RACE reads again in MiXCR, with one record for every CDR3 protein. The sample consists of about 500,000 distinct CDR3 sequences, 14% of them appearing once. The study's findings and limits: The study found excess low generation probability among twin-shared out-of-frame alpha sequences. Because invariant MAIT and iNKT cells could be present, zero-insertion analyses could be partly confounded.

This clonotype was picked up many times. Its antigen is unidentified. This CDR3 region has 13 residues. V was pared by 5 bases and J by 6 bases, with 14 bases between. Per germline, CDR1 ENHRY and CDR2 SYGVKD. These records were also assigned to another study, of yellow fever vaccine responses in identical twins.

The receptor's source is a woman aged 18-29 years in good health. Source material: CD4+ T cells sorted from blood. The V call is TRBV10-3, the J call TRBJ2-7, with D possibly TRBD1 on 5 matching bases. The chain's CDR3 is CAISIPGLIEQYF. The CDR3 DNA follows: TGTGCCATCAGTATCCCAGGGTTGATCGAGCAGTACTTC.